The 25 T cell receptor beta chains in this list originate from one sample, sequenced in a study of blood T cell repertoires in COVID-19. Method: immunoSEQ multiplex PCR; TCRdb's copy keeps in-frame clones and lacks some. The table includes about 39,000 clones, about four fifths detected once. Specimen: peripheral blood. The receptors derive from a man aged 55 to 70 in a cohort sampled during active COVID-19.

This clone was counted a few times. CDR3 in DNA: TGTGCCAGCAGCCCCCCTCTACGGAGTGAAGCTTTCTTT. Its translation: CASSPPLRSEAFF. The gene calls are TRBV28 and TRBJ1-1, with D uncertain. Germline assignment: CDR1 MDHEN and CDR2 SYDVKM. V shed 6 bases and J shed 7 bases, with 15 bases lying between them. The CDR3 covers 13 residues. The whole variable domain, remainder taken from reference TRBV28 and TRBJ1-1, is DVKVTQSSRYLVKRTGEKVFLECVQDMDHENMFWYRQDPGLGLRLIYFSYDVKMKEKGDIPEGYSVSREKKERFSLILESASTNQTSMYLCASSPPLRSEAFFGQGTRLTVV.

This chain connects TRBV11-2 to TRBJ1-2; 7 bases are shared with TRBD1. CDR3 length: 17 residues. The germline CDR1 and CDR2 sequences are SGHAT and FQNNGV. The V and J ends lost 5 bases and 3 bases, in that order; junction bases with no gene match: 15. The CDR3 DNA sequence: TGTGCCAGCAGCCCCTCGACAGGGTCGCAGGGATACTATGGCTACACCTTC. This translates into CASSPSTGSQGYYGYTF.

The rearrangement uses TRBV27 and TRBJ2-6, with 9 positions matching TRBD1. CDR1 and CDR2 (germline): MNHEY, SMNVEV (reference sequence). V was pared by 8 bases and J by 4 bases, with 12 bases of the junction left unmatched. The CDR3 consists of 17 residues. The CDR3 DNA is TGTGCCAGCGGATCCGGGACAGGGTTGCCGGGGGCCAACGTCCTGACTTTC. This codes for CASGSGTGLPGANVLTF. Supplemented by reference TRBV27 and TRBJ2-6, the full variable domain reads EAQVTQNPRYLITVTGKKLTVTCSQNMNHEYMSWYRQDPGLGLRQIYYSMNVEVTDKGDVPEGYKVSRKEKRNFPLILESPSPNQTSLYFCASGSGTGLPGANVLTFGAGSRLTVL.

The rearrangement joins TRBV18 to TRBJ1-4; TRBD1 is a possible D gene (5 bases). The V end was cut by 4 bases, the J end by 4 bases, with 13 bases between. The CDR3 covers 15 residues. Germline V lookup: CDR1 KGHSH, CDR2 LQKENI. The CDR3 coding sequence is TGTGCCAGCTCACATTCGCGACAGTTTAATGAAAAACTGTTTTTT. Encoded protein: CASSHSRQFNEKLFF.

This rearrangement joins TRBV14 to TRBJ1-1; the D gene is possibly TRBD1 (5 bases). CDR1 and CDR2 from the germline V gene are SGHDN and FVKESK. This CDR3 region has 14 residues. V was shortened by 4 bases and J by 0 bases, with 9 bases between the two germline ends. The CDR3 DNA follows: TGTGCCAGCAGCCGGGGGGTGGTGAACACTGAAGCTTTCTTT. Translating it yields CASSRGVVNTEAFF.

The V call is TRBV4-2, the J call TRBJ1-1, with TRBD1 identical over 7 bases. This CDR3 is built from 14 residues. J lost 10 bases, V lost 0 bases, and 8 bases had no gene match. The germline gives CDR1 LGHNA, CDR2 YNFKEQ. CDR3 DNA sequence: TGTGCCAGCAGCCAAGATACCTCAGGGGGATCAGCTTTCTTT. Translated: CASSQDTSGGSAFF.

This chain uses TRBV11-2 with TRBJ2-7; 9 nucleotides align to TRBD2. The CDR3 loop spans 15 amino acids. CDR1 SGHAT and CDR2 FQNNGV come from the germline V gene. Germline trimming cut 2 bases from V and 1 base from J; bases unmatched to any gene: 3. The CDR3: CASSLNLAGSYEQYF. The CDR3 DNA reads TGTGCCAGCAGCTTAAATCTAGCGGGGTCCTACGAGCAGTACTTC.

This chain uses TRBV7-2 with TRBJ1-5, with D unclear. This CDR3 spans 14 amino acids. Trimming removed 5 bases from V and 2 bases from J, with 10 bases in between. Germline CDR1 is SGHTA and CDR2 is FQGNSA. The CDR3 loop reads CASSTATGNQPQHF. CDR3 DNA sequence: TGTGCCAGCAGCACCGCCACGGGCAATCAGCCCCAGCATTTT.

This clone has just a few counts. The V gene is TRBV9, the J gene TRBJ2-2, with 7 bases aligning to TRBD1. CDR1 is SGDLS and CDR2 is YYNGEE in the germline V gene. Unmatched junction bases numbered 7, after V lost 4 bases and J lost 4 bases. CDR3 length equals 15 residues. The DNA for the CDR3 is TGTGCCAGCAGCACCGACAGGGTTGGCACCGGGGAGCTGTTTTTT. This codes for CASSTDRVGTGELFF.

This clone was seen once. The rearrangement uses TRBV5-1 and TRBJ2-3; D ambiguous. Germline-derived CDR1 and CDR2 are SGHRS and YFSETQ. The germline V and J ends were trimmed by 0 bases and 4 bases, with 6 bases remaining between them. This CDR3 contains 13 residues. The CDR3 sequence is CASSLEIADTQYF. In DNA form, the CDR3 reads TGCGCCAGCAGCTTGGAAATCGCAGATACGCAGTATTTT.

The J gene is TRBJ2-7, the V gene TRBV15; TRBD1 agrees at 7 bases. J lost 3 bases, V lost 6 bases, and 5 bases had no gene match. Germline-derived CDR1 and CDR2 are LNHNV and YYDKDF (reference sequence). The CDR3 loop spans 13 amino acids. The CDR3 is CATRDRDNYEQYF. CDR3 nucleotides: TGTGCCACCAGAGACAGGGATAACTACGAGCAGTACTTC. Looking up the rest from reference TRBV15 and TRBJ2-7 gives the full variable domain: DAMVIQNPRYQVTQFGKPVTLSCSQTLNHNVMYWYQQKSSQAPKLLFHYYDKDFNNEADTPDNFQSRRPNTSFCFLDIRSPGLGDTAMYLCATRDRDNYEQYFGPGTRLTVT.

CDR3 sequence: CAWERNRGLDEQYF. Here the CDR3 DNA reads TGTGCCTGGGAGCGAAACAGGGGGCTGGACGAGCAGTACTTC. V is TRBV30 and J is TRBJ2-7; 9 bases are shared with TRBD1. Trimming took 5 bases from V and 5 from J; bases not matched to a gene: 10. Germline CDR1 GTSNPN, CDR2 SVGIG (reference sequence). The CDR3 runs to 14 residues.

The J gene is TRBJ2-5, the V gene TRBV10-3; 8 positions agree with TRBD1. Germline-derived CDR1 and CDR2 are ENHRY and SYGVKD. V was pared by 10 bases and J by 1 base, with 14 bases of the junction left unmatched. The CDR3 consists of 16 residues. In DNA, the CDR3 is TGTGCCACCAGCCTGACAGGGGATTTCGCCCAAGAGACCCAGTACTTC. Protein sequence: CATSLTGDFAQETQYF.

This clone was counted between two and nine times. CDR3 in amino acids: CASSTGVNTEAFF. CDR3 nucleotides: TGTGCCAGTAGTACAGGGGTGAACACTGAAGCTTTCTTT. The V call is TRBV19, the J call TRBJ1-1, with D possibly matching TRBD1 (6 bases). Germline-derived CDR1 and CDR2 are LNHDA and SQIVND (reference sequence). Trimming removed 4 bases from V and 0 bases from J, with 6 bases in between. The CDR3 has 13 amino acids.

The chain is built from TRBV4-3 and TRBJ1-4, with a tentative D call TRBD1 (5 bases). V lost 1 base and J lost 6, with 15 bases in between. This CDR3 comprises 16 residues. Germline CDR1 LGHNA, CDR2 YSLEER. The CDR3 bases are TGCGCCAGCAGCCAAGGGCCCGGGAGGGGTGATGAAAAACTGTTTTTT. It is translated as CASSQGPGRGDEKLFF.

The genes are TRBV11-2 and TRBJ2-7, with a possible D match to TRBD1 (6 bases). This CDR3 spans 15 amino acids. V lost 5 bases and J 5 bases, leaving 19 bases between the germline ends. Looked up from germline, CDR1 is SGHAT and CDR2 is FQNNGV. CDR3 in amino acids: CASSISRGAPHEQYF. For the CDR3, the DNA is TGTGCCAGCAGCATATCCAGGGGAGCCCCTCACGAGCAGTACTTC.

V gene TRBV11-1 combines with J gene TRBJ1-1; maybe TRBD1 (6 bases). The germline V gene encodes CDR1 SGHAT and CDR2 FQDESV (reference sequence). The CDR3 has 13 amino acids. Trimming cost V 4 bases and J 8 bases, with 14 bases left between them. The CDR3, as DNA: TGTGCCAGCAGCTCCACACAGGGCAGGGAAGCTTTCTTT. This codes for CASSSTQGREAFF.

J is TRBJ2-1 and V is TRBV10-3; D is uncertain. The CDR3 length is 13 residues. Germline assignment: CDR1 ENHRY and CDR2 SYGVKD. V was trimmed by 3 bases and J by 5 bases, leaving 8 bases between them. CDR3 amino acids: CAISDSRDNEQFF. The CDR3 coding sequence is TGTGCCATCAGTGATTCCCGAGACAATGAGCAGTTCTTC.

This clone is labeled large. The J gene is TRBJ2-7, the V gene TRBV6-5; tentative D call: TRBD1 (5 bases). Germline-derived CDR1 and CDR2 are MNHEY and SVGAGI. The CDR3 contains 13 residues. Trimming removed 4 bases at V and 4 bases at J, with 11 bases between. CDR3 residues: CASSCPTDYEQYF. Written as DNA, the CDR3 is TGTGCCAGCAGTTGCCCGACAGATTACGAGCAGTACTTC.

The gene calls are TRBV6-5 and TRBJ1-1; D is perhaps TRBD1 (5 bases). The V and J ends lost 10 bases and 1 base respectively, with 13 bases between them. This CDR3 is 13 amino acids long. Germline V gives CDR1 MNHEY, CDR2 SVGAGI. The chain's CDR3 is CATSWGRNTEAFF. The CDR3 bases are TGTGCCACCTCGTGGGGCCGGAACACTGAAGCTTTCTTT.

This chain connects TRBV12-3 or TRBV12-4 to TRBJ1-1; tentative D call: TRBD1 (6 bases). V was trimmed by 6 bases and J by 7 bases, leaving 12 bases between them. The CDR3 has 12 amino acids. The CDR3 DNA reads TGTGCCAGCAGGGCCGGACAGCTTGAAGCTTTCTTT. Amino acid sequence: CASRAGQLEAFF.

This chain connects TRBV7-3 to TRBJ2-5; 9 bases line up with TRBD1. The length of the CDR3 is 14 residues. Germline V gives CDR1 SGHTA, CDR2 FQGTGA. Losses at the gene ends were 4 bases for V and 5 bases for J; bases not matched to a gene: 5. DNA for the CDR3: TGTGCCAGCAGCTCAACAGGGGGCCGGGAGACCCAGTACTTC. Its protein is CASSSTGGRETQYF. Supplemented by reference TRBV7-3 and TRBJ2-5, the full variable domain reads GAGVSQTPSNKVTEKGKYVELRCDPISGHTALYWYRQSLGQGPEFLIYFQGTGAADDSGLPNDRFFAVRPEGSVSTLKIQRTERGDSAVYLCASSSTGGRETQYFGPGTRLLVL.

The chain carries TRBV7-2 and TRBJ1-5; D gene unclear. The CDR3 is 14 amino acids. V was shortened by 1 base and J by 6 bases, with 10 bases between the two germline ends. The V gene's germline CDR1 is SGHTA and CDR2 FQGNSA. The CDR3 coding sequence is TGTGCCAGCAGCTTAGACCCAGCGGGTCAGCCCCAGCATTTT. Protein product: CASSLDPAGQPQHF.

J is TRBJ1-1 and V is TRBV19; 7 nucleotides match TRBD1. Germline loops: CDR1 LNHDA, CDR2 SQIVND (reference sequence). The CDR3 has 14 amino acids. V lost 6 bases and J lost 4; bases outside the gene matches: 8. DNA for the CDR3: TGTGCCAGTAGCTCAGGGGGTGGTAGCACTGAAGCTTTCTTT. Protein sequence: CASSSGGGSTEAFF.

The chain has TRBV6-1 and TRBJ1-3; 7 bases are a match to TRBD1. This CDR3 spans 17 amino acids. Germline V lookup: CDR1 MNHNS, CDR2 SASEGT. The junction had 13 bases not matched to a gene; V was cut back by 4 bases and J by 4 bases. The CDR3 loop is CASSGEGQNVAGNTIYF. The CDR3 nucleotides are TGTGCCAGCAGTGGAGAGGGACAGAATGTCGCAGGAAACACCATATATTTT.